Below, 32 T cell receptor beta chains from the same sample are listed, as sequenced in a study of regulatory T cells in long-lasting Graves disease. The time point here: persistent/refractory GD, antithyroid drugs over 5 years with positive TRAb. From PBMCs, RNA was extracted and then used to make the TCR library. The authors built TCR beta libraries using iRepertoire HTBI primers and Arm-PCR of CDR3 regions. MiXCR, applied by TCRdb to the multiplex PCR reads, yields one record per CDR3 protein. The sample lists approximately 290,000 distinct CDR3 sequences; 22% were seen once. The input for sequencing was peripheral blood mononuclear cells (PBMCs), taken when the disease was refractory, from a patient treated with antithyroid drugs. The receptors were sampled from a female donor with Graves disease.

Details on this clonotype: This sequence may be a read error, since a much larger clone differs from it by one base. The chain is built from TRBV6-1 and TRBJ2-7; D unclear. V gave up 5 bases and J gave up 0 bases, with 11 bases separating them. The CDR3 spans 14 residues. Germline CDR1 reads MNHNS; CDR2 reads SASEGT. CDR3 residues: CASSPRMSSYEQYF. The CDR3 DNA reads TGTGCCAGCAGTCCCCGGATGTCCTCCTACGAGCAGTACTTC.

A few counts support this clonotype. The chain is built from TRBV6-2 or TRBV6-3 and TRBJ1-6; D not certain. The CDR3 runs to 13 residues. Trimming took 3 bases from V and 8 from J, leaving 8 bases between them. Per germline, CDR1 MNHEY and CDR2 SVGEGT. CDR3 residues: CASSYAVYSPLHF. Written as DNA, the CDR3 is TGTGCCAGCAGTTATGCAGTCTATTCACCCCTCCACTTT.

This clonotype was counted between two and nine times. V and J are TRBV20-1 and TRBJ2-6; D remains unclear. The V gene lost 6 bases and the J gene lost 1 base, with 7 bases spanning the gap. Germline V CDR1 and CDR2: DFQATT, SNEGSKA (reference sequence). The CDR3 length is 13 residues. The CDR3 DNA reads TGCAGTGCCGGTGGTTCTGGGGCCAACGTCCTGACTTTC. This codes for CSAGGSGANVLTF.

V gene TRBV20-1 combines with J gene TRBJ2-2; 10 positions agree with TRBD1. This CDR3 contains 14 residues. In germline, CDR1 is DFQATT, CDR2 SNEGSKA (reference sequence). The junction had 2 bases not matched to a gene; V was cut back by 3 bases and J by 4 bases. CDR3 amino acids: CSARTGGITGELFF. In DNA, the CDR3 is TGCAGTGCTAGGACAGGGGGCATCACCGGGGAGCTGTTTTTT.

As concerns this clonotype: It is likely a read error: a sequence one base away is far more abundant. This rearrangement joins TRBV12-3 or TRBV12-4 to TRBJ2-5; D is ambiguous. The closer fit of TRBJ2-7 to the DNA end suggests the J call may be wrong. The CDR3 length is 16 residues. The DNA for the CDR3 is TGTGCCAGCAGTTCCCACGACGGAAGATCGACCTACGAGCAGTACTTC. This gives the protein CASSSHDGRSTYEQYF.

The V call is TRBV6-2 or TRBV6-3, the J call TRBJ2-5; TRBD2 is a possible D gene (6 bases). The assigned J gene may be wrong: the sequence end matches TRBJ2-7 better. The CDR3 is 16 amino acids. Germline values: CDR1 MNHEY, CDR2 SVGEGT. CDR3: CASSALFPGLLYEQYF. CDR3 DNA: TGTGCCAGCAGTGCACTATTCCCGGGACTTCTCTACGAGCAGTACTTC.

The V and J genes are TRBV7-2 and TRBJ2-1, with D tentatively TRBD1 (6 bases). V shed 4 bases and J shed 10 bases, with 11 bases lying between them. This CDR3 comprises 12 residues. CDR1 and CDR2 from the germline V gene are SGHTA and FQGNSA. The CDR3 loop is CASSSQGWEQFF. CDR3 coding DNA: TGTGCCAGCAGCTCACAGGGCTGGGAGCAGTTCTTC.

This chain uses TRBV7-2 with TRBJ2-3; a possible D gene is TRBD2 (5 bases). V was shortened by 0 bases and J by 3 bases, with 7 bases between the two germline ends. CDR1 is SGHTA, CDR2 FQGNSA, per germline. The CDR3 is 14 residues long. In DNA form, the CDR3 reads TGTGCCAGCAGCTTAGCGCGCGGGACAGATACGCAGTATTTT. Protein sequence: CASSLARGTDTQYF.

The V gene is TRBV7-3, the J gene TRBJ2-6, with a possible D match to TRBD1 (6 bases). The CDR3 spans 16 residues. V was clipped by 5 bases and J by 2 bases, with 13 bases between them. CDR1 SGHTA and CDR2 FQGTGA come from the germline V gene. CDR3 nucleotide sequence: TGTGCCAGCAGCAGAAACAGGGTTCCTGGGGCCAACGTCCTGACTTTC. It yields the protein CASSRNRVPGANVLTF. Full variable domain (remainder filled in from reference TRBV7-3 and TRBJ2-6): GAGVSQTPSNKVTEKGKYVELRCDPISGHTALYWYRQSLGQGPEFLIYFQGTGAADDSGLPNDRFFAVRPEGSVSTLKIQRTERGDSAVYLCASSRNRVPGANVLTFGAGSRLTVL.

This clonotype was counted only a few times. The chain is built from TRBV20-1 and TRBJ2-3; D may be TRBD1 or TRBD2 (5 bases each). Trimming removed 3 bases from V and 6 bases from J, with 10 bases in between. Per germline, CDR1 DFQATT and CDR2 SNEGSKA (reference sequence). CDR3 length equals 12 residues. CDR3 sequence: CSASGTGDTQYF. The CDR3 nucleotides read TGCAGTGCTAGCGGGACGGGTGATACGCAGTATTTT.

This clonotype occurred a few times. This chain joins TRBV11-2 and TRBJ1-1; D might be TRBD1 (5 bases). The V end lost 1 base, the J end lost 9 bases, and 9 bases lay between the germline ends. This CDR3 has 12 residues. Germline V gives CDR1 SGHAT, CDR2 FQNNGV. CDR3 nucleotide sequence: TGTGCCAGCAGCTTAGTGGGGCGACAAGCTTTCTTT. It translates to CASSLVGRQAFF.

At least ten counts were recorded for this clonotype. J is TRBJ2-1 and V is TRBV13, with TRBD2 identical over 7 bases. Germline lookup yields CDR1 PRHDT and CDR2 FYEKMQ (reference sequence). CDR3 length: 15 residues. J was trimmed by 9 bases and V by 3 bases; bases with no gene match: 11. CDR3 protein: CASSFTSAGAGEQFF. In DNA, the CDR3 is TGTGCCAGCAGCTTTACTAGCGCCGGAGCTGGTGAGCAGTTCTTC.

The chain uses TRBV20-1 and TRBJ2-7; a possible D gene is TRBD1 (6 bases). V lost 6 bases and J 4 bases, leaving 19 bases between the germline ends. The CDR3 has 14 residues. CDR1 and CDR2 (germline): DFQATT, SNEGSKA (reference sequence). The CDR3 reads CSAPDRTTLYEQYF. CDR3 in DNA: TGCAGTGCACCTGACAGGACCACTTTATACGAGCAGTACTTC.

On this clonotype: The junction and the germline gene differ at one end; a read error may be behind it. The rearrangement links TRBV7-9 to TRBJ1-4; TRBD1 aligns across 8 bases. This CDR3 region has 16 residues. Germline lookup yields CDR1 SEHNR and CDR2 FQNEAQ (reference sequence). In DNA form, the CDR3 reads TGTGCCAGCAGCCAATTGACAGGGGCCTTTAATGAAAGACTGTTTTTT. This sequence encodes CASSQLTGAFNERLFF.

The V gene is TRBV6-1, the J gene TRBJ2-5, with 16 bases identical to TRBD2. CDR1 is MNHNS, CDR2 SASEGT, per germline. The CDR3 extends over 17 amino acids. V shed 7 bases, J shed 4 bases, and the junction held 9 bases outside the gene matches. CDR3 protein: CASIEGGLAGGGETQYF. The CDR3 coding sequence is TGTGCCAGCATCGAGGGGGGACTAGCGGGAGGGGGAGAGACCCAGTACTTC.

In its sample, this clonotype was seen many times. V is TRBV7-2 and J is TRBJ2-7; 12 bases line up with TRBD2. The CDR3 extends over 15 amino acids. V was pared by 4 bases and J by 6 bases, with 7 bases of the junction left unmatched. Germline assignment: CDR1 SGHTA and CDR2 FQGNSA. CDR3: CASSSYPSGRAEQYF. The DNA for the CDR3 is TGTGCCAGCAGCTCGTACCCTAGCGGGAGGGCCGAGCAGTACTTC.

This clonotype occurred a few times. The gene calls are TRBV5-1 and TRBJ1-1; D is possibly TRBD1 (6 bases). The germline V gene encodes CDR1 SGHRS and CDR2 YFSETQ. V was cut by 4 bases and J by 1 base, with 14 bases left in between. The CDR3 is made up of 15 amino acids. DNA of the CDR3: TGCGCCAGCAGCCCCCTAGGGGGAGGGAACACTGAAGCTTTCTTT. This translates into CASSPLGGGNTEAFF. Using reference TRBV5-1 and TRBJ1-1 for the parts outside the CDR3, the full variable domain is KAGVTQTPRYLIKTRGQQVTLSCSPISGHRSVSWYQQTPGQGLQFLFEYFSETQRNKGNFPGRFSGRQFSNSRSEMNVSTLELGDSALYLCASSPLGGGNTEAFFGQGTRLTVV.

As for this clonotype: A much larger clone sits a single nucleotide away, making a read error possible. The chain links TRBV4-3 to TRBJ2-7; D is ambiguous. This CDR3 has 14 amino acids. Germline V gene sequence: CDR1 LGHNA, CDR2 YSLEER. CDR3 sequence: CASSQEVETYEQHF. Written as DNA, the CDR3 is TGCGCCAGCAGCCAAGAAGTGGAGACCTACGAGCAGCACTTC.

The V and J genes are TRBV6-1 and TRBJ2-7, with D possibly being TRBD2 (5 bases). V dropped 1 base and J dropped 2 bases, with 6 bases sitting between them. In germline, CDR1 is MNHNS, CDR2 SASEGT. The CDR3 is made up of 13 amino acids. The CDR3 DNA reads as TGTGCCAGCAGTGAAGGGGAGACCTACGAGCAGTACTTC. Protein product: CASSEGETYEQYF.

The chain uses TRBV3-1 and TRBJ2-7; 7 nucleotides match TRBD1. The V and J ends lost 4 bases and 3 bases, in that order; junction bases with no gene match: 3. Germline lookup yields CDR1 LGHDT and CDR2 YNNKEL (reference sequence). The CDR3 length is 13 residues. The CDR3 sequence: CASSRDSVYEQYF. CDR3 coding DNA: TGTGCCAGCAGCCGGGACAGTGTCTACGAGCAGTACTTC.

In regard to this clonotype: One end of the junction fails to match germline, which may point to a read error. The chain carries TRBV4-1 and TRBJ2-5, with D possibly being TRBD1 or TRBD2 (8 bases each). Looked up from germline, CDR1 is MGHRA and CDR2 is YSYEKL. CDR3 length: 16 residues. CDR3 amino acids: CASSQANSGTGESQYF. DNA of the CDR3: TGCGCCAGCAGCCAAGCAAATAGCGGGACAGGAGAGAGCCAGTACTTC.

In nucleotides, the CDR3 is TGTGCCAGCAGCGTAGGCGGGAGAGCCTACGAGCAGTACTTC. Translation: CASSVGGRAYEQYF. The rearrangement uses TRBV9 and TRBJ2-7; TRBD2 matches at 7 bases. Germline CDR1 reads SGDLS; CDR2 reads YYNGEE. The J segment lost 2 bases and the V segment lost 0 bases, leaving 2 bases of the junction unmatched. CDR3 length equals 14 residues.

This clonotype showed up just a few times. CDR3 residues: CATSRDGIQPQHF. The CDR3, as DNA: TGTGCCACCAGCAGAGATGGGATTCAGCCCCAGCATTTT. The V call is TRBV15, the J call TRBJ1-5, with no clear D. Looked up from germline, CDR1 is LNHNV and CDR2 is YYDKDF (reference sequence). The CDR3 loop spans 13 amino acids. With 0 bases removed from V and 6 bases from J, the gap between germline ends came to 6 bases.

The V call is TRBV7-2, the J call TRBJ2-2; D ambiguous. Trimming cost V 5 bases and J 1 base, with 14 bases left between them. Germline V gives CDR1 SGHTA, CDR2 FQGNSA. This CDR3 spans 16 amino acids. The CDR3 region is CASSLDSHVNTGELFF. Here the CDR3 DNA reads TGTGCCAGCAGCCTCGACTCCCACGTGAACACCGGGGAGCTGTTTTTT.

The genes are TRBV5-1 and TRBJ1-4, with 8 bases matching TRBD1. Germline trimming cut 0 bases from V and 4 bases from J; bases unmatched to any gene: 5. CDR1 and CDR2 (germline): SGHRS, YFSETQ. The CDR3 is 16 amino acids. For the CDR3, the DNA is TGCGCCAGCAGCTTGGGGACAGGGACCCTTAATGAAAAACTGTTTTTT. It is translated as CASSLGTGTLNEKLFF.

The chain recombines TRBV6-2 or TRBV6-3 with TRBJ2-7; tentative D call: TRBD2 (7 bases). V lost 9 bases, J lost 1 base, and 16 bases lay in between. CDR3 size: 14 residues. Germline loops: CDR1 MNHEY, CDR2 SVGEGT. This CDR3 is CASLIGGTSYEQYF. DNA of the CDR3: TGTGCCAGTCTCATCGGGGGGACATCCTACGAGCAGTACTTC.

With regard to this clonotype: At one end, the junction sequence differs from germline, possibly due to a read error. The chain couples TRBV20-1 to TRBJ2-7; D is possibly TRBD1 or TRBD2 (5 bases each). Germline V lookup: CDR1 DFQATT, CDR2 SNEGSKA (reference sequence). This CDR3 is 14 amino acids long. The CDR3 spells CSARRDAQSYEQCF. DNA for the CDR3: TGCAGTGCTAGAAGGGACGCACAATCCTACGAGCAGTGCTTC.

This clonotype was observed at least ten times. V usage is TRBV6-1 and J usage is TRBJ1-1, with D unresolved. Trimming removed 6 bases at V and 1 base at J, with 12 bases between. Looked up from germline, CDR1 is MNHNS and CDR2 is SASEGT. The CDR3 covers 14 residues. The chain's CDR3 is CASSHGHANTEAFF. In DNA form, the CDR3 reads TGTGCCAGCAGCCACGGTCATGCGAACACTGAAGCTTTCTTT.

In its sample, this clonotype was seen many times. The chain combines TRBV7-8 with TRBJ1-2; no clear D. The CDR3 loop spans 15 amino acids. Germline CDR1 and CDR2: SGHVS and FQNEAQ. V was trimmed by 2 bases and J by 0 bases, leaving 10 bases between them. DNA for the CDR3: TGTGCCAGCAGCTTAATCGGACCTGCTAACTATGGCTACACCTTC. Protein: CASSLIGPANYGYTF. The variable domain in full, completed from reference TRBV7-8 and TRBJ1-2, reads GAGVSQSPRYKVAKRGQDVALRCDPISGHVSLFWYQQALGQGPEFLTYFQNEAQLDKSGLPSDRFFAERPEGSVSTLKIQRTQQEDSAVYLCASSLIGPANYGYTFGSGTRLTVV.

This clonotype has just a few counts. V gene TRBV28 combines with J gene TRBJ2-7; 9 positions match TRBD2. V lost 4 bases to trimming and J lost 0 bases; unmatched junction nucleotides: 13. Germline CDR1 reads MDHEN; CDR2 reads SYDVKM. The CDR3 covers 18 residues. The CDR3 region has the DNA TGTGCCAGCAGTTGGCCGACGATGAAGCGGGGGGCCTCCTACGAGCAGTACTTC. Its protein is CASSWPTMKRGASYEQYF.

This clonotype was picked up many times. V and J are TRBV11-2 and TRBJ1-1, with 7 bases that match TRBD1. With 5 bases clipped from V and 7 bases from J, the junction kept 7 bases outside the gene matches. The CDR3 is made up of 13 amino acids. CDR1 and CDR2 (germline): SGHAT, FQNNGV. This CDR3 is CASSLKGAGEAFF. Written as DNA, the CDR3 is TGTGCCAGCAGCCTCAAGGGGGCTGGTGAAGCTTTCTTT.

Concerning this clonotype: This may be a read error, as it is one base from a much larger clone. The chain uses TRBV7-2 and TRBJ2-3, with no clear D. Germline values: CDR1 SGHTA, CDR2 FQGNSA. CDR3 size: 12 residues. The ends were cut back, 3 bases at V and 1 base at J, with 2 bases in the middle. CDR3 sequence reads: CASSFGTDTQYF. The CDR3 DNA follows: TGTGCCAGCAGCTTCGGCACAGATACGCAGTATTTT.